This T cell receptor (beta chain) originates from a study of early T cells in non-severe SARS-CoV-2 infection. On the study more broadly: Sequencing used unsorted whole-blood bulk RNA, so chains lack pairing.

Each CDR3 protein is one row after TCRdb ran MiXCR on the 5' RACE reads. The profile shows 20,000 to 30,000 distinct CDR3 sequences, around 4.5% of them singletons. Germline CDR1 and CDR2: LGHDT and YNNKEL (reference sequence). The CDR3 loop spans 15 amino acids. Trimming removed 4 bases from V and 3 bases from J, with 16 bases in between. Many counts were recorded for this clonotype. The receptor comes from an adult who was a healthcare worker with PCR-confirmed SARS-CoV-2 infection or an uninfected control (not recorded which). Sequenced sample: whole blood. The V gene is TRBV3-1, the J gene TRBJ2-7; tentatively, D is TRBD1 (5 bases). The CDR3 DNA is TGTGCCAGCAGCCCAAGAGGAAGGACAAACTACGAGCAGTACTTC. It yields the protein CASSPRGRTNYEQYF.